The next 10 T cell receptor beta chains were all read from a single sample in a study of control samples from healthy donors and cancer patients. This table comes from immunoSEQ multiplex PCR, and its TCRdb copy is limited to in-frame clones, with some not included. The sample gives tens of thousands of clones, roughly 90% of which show up once; approximately 5.1% is in the top ten. Sequencing input: blood. These receptors were collected from a woman aged 50 to 65 in good health.

J is TRBJ2-1 and V is TRBV10-3, with a possible D match to TRBD1 (6 bases). V lost 10 bases and J 0 bases, leaving 16 bases between the germline ends. Germline V lookup: CDR1 ENHRY, CDR2 SYGVKD. The CDR3 is 15 residues long. CDR3 residues: CATTLDSSSYNEQFF. In DNA, the CDR3 is TGTGCCACAACACTGGACAGCAGCTCCTACAATGAGCAGTTCTTC.

This rearrangement joins TRBV7-2 to TRBJ1-5; TRBD1 matches 7 bases. The trim removed 5 bases at V and 6 bases at J, leaving 13 bases unmatched. The CDR3 is made up of 16 amino acids. CDR1 and CDR2 from the germline V gene are SGHTA and FQGNSA. The DNA for the CDR3 is TGTGCCAGCAGCCCAACTACAGGGGCCAGAGGTCAGCCCCAGCATTTT. It encodes CASSPTTGARGQPQHF.

The chain employs TRBV11-2 and TRBJ2-3, with a tentative D call TRBD2 (5 bases). The germline V gene encodes CDR1 SGHAT and CDR2 FQNNGV. V lost 1 base and J lost 1, with 9 bases in between. This CDR3 is built from 15 residues. The CDR3 DNA follows: TGTGCCAGCAGCTTAGGAGGGCTCCGCACAGATACGCAGTATTTT. Residues: CASSLGGLRTDTQYF.

The rearrangement uses TRBV19 and TRBJ1-2; D remains unclear. The CDR3 runs 14 residues. CDR1 is LNHDA and CDR2 is SQIVND in the germline V gene (reference sequence). Trimming left V 3 bases short and J 5 bases short, with 13 bases between. Here the CDR3 DNA reads TGTGCCAGTAGTATTTACGACGGGCGGTATGGCTACACCTTC. Translated, it gives CASSIYDGRYGYTF.

The V gene is TRBV9, the J gene TRBJ1-1; 9 bases align to TRBD1. J lost 1 base, V lost 2 bases, and 3 bases had no gene match. Germline loops: CDR1 SGDLS, CDR2 YYNGEE. The CDR3 loop spans 15 amino acids. CDR3 sequence (DNA): TGTGCCAGCAGCGTCGTGACAGGGGGGAACACTGAAGCTTTCTTT. Translating gives CASSVVTGGNTEAFF.

The chain is built from TRBV6-5 and TRBJ2-3; D not resolved. From germline, CDR1 is MNHEY and CDR2 SVGAGI. This CDR3 has 12 amino acids. V was clipped by 7 bases and J by 0 bases, with 5 bases between them. CDR3 nucleotides: TGTGCCAGCACTAAAAGCACAGATACGCAGTATTTT. This codes for CASTKSTDTQYF.

The chain combines TRBV5-4 with TRBJ1-5; TRBD1 matches at 10 bases. V shed 3 bases, J shed 6 bases, and the junction held 3 bases outside the gene matches. Germline-derived CDR1 and CDR2 are SGHNT and YYREEE (reference sequence). The CDR3 contains 14 residues. The CDR3: CASSSGQGFQPQHF. For the CDR3, the DNA is TGTGCCAGCAGCTCGGGACAGGGGTTTCAGCCCCAGCATTTT.

The genes are TRBV2 and TRBJ2-4, with D perhaps matching TRBD1 (5 bases). Trimming left V 1 base short and J 0 bases short, with 7 bases between. CDR3 size: 15 residues. The germline V gene encodes CDR1 SNHLY and CDR2 FYNNEI. The CDR3 protein is CASSEETVAKNIQYF. For the CDR3, the DNA is TGTGCCAGCAGTGAAGAGACAGTAGCCAAAAACATTCAGTACTTC.

The CDR3 region has the DNA TGTGCCAGCAGCACCCATAAACAGGGGAAAAGAAACGAGCAGTACTTC. Translation: CASSTHKQGKRNEQYF. The chain links TRBV21-1 to TRBJ2-7; the table's D call, TRBD1, was not checked against the DNA. TRBV21-1 is a recognized pseudogene. The CDR3 covers 16 residues.

The rearrangement uses TRBV6-1 and TRBJ2-3, with unresolved D. V was pared by 7 bases and J by 9 bases, with 14 bases between. This CDR3 region has 12 residues. The germline gives CDR1 MNHNS, CDR2 SASEGT. DNA for the CDR3: TGTGCCAGCAAGGCCGAGAGCACAACGCAGTATTTT. Translating it yields CASKAESTTQYF.